These T cell receptor beta chains were read from a single sample in a study of vaccination and CD4 T cells after COVID-19. Antigens for these TCRs are unknown. TCRdb reprocessed the PCR reads with MiXCR, giving one entry per CDR3 protein. The sample lists around 13,000 distinct CDR3 sequences, 27% seen once, with about 31% in the top ten. The material sequenced was CD4+ T cells from blood, cultured in vitro, taken before SARS-CoV-2 vaccination. The receptors come from a human donor who received a COVID-19 vaccine. Both conserved end residues are part of each CDR3. Each record gives: D gene, clone size, V gene, J gene, CDR3 protein, CDR3 DNA. The D gene is left open where the match is weak. Rows give clone size only sometimes, using once, few, many, or a class for an expanded clone.

d_gene: NA
abundance: NA
v_gene: TRBV5-4
j_gene: TRBJ2-5
CDR3aa: CASSLGQVETQYF
CDR3nt: TGTGCCAGCAGCTTGGGGCAGGTAGAGACCCAGTACTTC

d_gene: TRBD2
abundance: NA
v_gene: TRBV6-1
j_gene: TRBJ2-2
CDR3aa: CASSRTARAGGLFNTGELFF
CDR3nt: TGTGCCAGCAGCCGAACCGCTAGGGCGGGGGGCCTCTTTAACACCGGGGAGCTGTTTTTT

d_gene: TRBD1
abundance: NA
v_gene: TRBV25-1
j_gene: TRBJ2-7
CDR3aa: CASRTFLGQGNVYEQYF
CDR3nt: TGTGCCAGCAGAACCTTCCTCGGACAGGGCAATGTATACGAGCAGTACTTC

d_gene: TRBD1
abundance: NA
v_gene: TRBV6-2/TRBV6-3
j_gene: TRBJ2-7
CDR3aa: CASRTGTGGVEQYF
CDR3nt: TGTGCCAGCAGGACCGGGACAGGGGGCGTCGAGCAGTACTTC

d_gene: TRBD1
abundance: NA
v_gene: TRBV5-4
j_gene: TRBJ1-5
CDR3aa: CASSFTGTGARQPQHF
CDR3nt: TGTGCCAGCAGCTTTACCGGGACAGGGGCCCGCCAGCCCCAGCATTTT

d_gene: NA
abundance: NA
v_gene: TRBV5-4
j_gene: TRBJ2-1
CDR3aa: CASSSRDTPKAEQFF
CDR3nt: TGTGCCAGCAGCTCCCGGGACACCCCTAAGGCTGAGCAGTTCTTC

d_gene: NA
abundance: NA
v_gene: TRBV11-3
j_gene: TRBJ1-2
CDR3aa: CASSLDAGRDYGYTF
CDR3nt: TGTGCCAGCAGCTTAGACGCAGGGCGCGACTATGGCTACACCTTC

d_gene: NA
abundance: NA
v_gene: TRBV14
j_gene: TRBJ2-1
CDR3aa: CASSVRTGHSYREQFF
CDR3nt: TGTGCCAGCAGCGTAAGGACGGGACACTCCTACAGGGAGCAGTTCTTC

d_gene: NA
abundance: few
v_gene: TRBV24-1
j_gene: TRBJ2-5
CDR3aa: CATSDPMFQETQYF
CDR3nt: TGTGCCACCAGTGACCCCATGTTCCAAGAGACCCAGTACTTC

d_gene: NA
abundance: NA
v_gene: TRBV30
j_gene: TRBJ2-1
CDR3aa: CAWTIANEQFF
CDR3nt: TGTGCCTGGACGATTGCCAATGAGCAGTTCTTC

d_gene: TRBD1
abundance: few
v_gene: TRBV30
j_gene: TRBJ1-2
CDR3aa: CAWSQQGSGYTF
CDR3nt: TGTGCCTGGAGCCAACAGGGGTCCGGCTACACCTTC

d_gene: NA
abundance: NA
v_gene: TRBV27
j_gene: TRBJ2-1
CDR3aa: CASSSTAGSRDEQFF
CDR3nt: TGTGCCAGCAGTTCCACGGCAGGTAGTAGGGATGAGCAGTTCTTC

d_gene: NA
abundance: few
v_gene: TRBV12-3/TRBV12-4
j_gene: TRBJ2-4
CDR3aa: CASSAYPDLAKNIQYF
CDR3nt: TGTGCCAGCAGTGCGTATCCTGATCTAGCCAAAAACATTCAGTACTTC

d_gene: NA
abundance: NA
v_gene: TRBV6-1
j_gene: TRBJ1-2
CDR3aa: CASRMDYGYTF
CDR3nt: TGTGCCAGCAGAATGGACTATGGCTACACCTTC

d_gene: NA
abundance: NA
v_gene: TRBV29-1
j_gene: TRBJ1-2
CDR3aa: CSVEEGYGYTF
CDR3nt: TGCAGCGTTGAAGAGGGATATGGCTACACCTTC

d_gene: NA
abundance: few
v_gene: TRBV19
j_gene: TRBJ2-1
CDR3aa: CASSRYRSLSYNEQFF
CDR3nt: TGTGCCAGTAGTCGATACAGGAGTCTCAGTTACAATGAGCAGTTCTTC

d_gene: NA
abundance: NA
v_gene: TRBV28
j_gene: TRBJ1-2
CDR3aa: CASIAGGGLYGYTF
CDR3nt: TGTGCCAGCATCGCGGGCGGGGGACTTTATGGCTACACCTTC

d_gene: NA
abundance: NA
v_gene: TRBV2
j_gene: TRBJ1-2
CDR3aa: CASSALVGGGYTF
CDR3nt: TGTGCCAGCAGTGCTTTGGTGGGCGGCGGCTACACCTTC

d_gene: TRBD2
abundance: few
v_gene: TRBV7-9
j_gene: TRBJ2-1
CDR3aa: CASSFRPGSGGGNEQFF
CDR3nt: TGTGCCAGCAGCTTTCGCCCTGGTAGCGGGGGGGGTAATGAGCAGTTCTTC